The rows below give T cell receptor beta chains drawn from one sample of a study of blood T cell repertoires in COVID-19. Assay: immunoSEQ multiplex PCR; the TCRdb copy retains only in-frame clones and omits some. The data show about 300,000 clones, with 90% seen just once and 1% to 1.3% held by the top ten. The specimen sequenced was PBMCs or T cells enriched from blood (not recorded which). The receptors shown here come from a woman in her 30s who had recovered from COVID-19. The conserved cysteine and the conserved F or W are not part of the CDR3 here.

V gene	J gene	CDR3 protein
TRBV9	TRBJ1-1	ASSVGGQPGTEAF
TRBV4-1	TRBJ2-7	ASSQGLYEQY
TRBV19	TRBJ1-5	ASSKGQTSYSNQPQH
TRBV24-1	TRBJ2-1	ATSDPTTSGMYNEQF
TRBV28	TRBJ1-1	ASSSSGAEAF
TRBV14	TRBJ1-2	ASSQQGWSYGYT
TRBV7-9	TRBJ2-1	ASSPPRYNEQF
TRBV7-9	TRBJ2-7	ASSPGQGPYEQY
TRBV30	TRBJ1-5	AWSGTGGQPQH
TRBV4-3	TRBJ2-2	ASSQASGTGGSGELF